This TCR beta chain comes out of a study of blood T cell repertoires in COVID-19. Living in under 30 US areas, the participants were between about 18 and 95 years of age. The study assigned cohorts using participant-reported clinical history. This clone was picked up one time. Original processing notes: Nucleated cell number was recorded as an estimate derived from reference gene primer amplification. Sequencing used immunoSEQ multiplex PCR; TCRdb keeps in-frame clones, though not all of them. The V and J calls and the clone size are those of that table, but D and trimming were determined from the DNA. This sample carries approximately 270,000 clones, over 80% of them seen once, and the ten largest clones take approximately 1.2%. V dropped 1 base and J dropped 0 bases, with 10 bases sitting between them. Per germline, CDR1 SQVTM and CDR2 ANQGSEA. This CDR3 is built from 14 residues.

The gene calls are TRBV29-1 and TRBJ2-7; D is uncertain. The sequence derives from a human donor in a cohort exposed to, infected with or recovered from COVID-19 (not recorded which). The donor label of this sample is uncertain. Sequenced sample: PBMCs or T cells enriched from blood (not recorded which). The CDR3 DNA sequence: TGCAGCGTTGAAGGTGCGAAGAGCTCCTACGAGCAGTACTTC. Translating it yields CSVEGAKSSYEQYF.